This is a list of T cell receptor beta chains from one sample in a study of early T cells in non-severe SARS-CoV-2 infection. TCRdb reprocessed the 5' RACE reads via MiXCR and lists one record per CDR3 protein. The table has tens of thousands of distinct CDR3 sequences, roughly an eighth seen once; the top ten hold around 1.5%. Sequencing was performed on whole blood. The receptors stem from an adult who was a healthcare worker with PCR-confirmed SARS-CoV-2 infection or an uninfected control (not recorded which). Each CDR3 is given with its conserved first and last residue. Each record gives: CDR3 DNA, CDR3 protein, V gene, clone size, D gene, J gene. The D gene is left open where the match is weak. Where a row states a size, it is once, few, many or the class of an expanded clone; other rows omit it.

TGCAGTGCTCTCCCGATGATAGCGGGGGCGAGAGAGACCCAGTACTTC CSALPMIAGARETQYF TRBV20-1 many TRBD2 TRBJ2-5
TGCGCCAGCAGCTTGTATGTCGCCTACGAGCAGTACTTC CASSLYVAYEQYF TRBV5-1 few - TRBJ2-7
TGCGCCAGCAGCCAAGAATGGGGAGTCGGCTCTGGAAACACCATATATTTT CASSQEWGVGSGNTIYF TRBV4-3 - - TRBJ1-3
TGCAGCGTTGATCCCAAGAACACTGAAGCTTTCTTT CSVDPKNTEAFF TRBV29-1 - - TRBJ1-1
TGTGCCATCAGGGGACAGGGCTCTAACTATGGCTACACCTTC CAIRGQGSNYGYTF TRBV10-3 many TRBD1 TRBJ1-2
TGCAGCGTTCCAATGGGAGATACGCAGTATTTT CSVPMGDTQYF TRBV29-1 few - TRBJ2-3
TGTGCCAGCTCGCCCCGGAGTCAGGGTGGTGGCTACACCTTC CASSPRSQGGGYTF TRBV18 many - TRBJ1-2
TGTGCCAGCAGCCCTACCCGGGGGTACCAAGAGACCCAGTACTTC CASSPTRGYQETQYF TRBV11-2 many - TRBJ2-5
TGTGCCAGCAGCCCCGGGACTTTGGAGACCCAGTACTTC CASSPGTLETQYF TRBV11-2 - - TRBJ2-5
TGCAGCGGAGGGGGGGATACGCAGTATTTT CSGGGDTQYF TRBV29-1 once - TRBJ2-3
TGTGCCAGCAGCTTTATGGGGAACACTGAAGCTTTCTTT CASSFMGNTEAFF TRBV7-3 - - TRBJ1-1
TGTGCAGAGCAAGGGCTGTACGAGCAGTACTTC CAEQGLYEQYF TRBV21-1 many - TRBJ2-7
TGTGCCAGCTCCCTTGGAGGGGGAGAGACCCAGTACTTC CASSLGGGETQYF TRBV18 many - TRBJ2-5
TGCGCCAGCAGCTCGGGACTAGCGGGAATCTACGAGCAGTACTTC CASSSGLAGIYEQYF TRBV5-1 many TRBD2 TRBJ2-7
TGTGCCAGCAGCTTAAGCGGGGGGCTCTCCTACGAGCAGTACTTC CASSLSGGLSYEQYF TRBV7-2 few TRBD2 TRBJ2-7
TGTGCCTGGAGGAGGGGGACAGGGTATGGCTACACCTTC CAWRRGTGYGYTF TRBV30 many TRBD1 TRBJ1-2
TGTGCCAGCAGCGTCCTTACAGGGACGCAGGAGACCCAGTACTTC CASSVLTGTQETQYF TRBV28 - - TRBJ2-5
TGTGCCAGCAGTTTAGGGGCGCCGTACGAGCAGTACTTC CASSLGAPYEQYF TRBV28 many - TRBJ2-7
TGCGCCAGCAGCTTGGTAGCGGGGGCGGTTGAAGCTTTCTTT CASSLVAGAVEAFF TRBV5-1 few - TRBJ1-1
TGTGCCATCAGTGACCTTACTAGCGGGGTCTACGAGCAGTACTTC CAISDLTSGVYEQYF TRBV10-3 few TRBD2 TRBJ2-7
TGTGCCACCAGCAGAGGACAGGGGGTGAAGAGTACGCAGTATTTT CATSRGQGVKSTQYF TRBV15 - TRBD1 TRBJ2-3
TGCAGTGCTAGGGCCGTAATCAGCTCCTATAATTCACCCCTCCACTTT CSARAVISSYNSPLHF TRBV20-1 many - TRBJ1-6
TGCAGTGCTAGAGAGGGGGCTTCGGCCCAGCATTTT CSAREGASAQHF TRBV20-1 many - TRBJ1-5
TGCAGCGCCTGGGCAGGGGGTGCAGGGGAGCTGTTTTTT CSAWAGGAGELFF TRBV29-1 - TRBD1 TRBJ2-2
TGCGCCAGCAGTGATGGAGGGGCAGGGGCCAACGTCCTGACTTTC CASSDGGAGANVLTF TRBV10-1 few - TRBJ2-6
TGCAGCGTTGAGGCTTTGCGCGAGCAGTTCTTC CSVEALREQFF TRBV29-1 - - TRBJ2-1
TGTGCCAGCAGCCGACAGGCCTTGGGTACAGATACGCAGTATTTT CASSRQALGTDTQYF TRBV14 few - TRBJ2-3
TGTGCCAGCAGTTTCTCCAACTCGGGGAGCTATGGCTACACCTTC CASSFSNSGSYGYTF TRBV2 many - TRBJ1-2
TGCAGTGCTAGAGCACAACAGGGGGAGCAGTACTTC CSARAQQGEQYF TRBV20-1 many TRBD1 TRBJ2-7
TGTGCCAGTAGTATTGCGCGGGGGGACCAAGAGACCCAGTACTTC CASSIARGDQETQYF TRBV19 few TRBD2 TRBJ2-5
TGTGCCAGCAGTTTATATTGGCAGGCGTTACAAGAGACCCAGTACTTC CASSLYWQALQETQYF TRBV27 - - TRBJ2-5
TGCGCCAGCAGCTTGGTGCGGGGGGGCACCTCCGAGCAGTACTTC CASSLVRGGTSEQYF TRBV5-1 - TRBD2 TRBJ2-7
TGCAGTGGCGTTAACAGGGGCGATAATTCACCCCTCCACTTT CSGVNRGDNSPLHF TRBV20-1 few TRBD1 TRBJ1-6
TGCAGTGCTAGAGTTCGTCGTCTGTCTAATGAAAAACTGTTTTTT CSARVRRLSNEKLFF TRBV20-1 - - TRBJ1-4
TGTGCCAGCAGCTTAGCGGGATCCTACGAGCAGTACTTC CASSLAGSYEQYF TRBV7-9 few - TRBJ2-7
TGCAGCGCATGGACGATCTCTAACTATGGCTACACCTTC CSAWTISNYGYTF TRBV29-1 few - TRBJ1-2
TGTGCCAGCTCTACTACCGGGACTAGCGGGGGGCGCCCCGGTAGCACAGATACGCAGTATTTT CASSTTGTSGGRPGSTDTQYF TRBV18 many TRBD2 TRBJ2-3
TGTGCCAGCAGTCTACAGGGTCGTAAGGATGGCTACACCTTC CASSLQGRKDGYTF TRBV3-1 many - TRBJ1-2
TGTGCCAGCAGCCCCGGGGGGGCAGATACGCAGTATTTT CASSPGGADTQYF TRBV9 - TRBD2 TRBJ2-3
TGCAGTGCTAGTGACCCACGAAGGGCCTGGACTGAAGCTTTCTTT CSASDPRRAWTEAFF TRBV20-1 few - TRBJ1-1
TGTGCCAGCAGCGGCGGGGCCAGCACAGATACGCAGTATTTT CASSGGASTDTQYF TRBV9 - - TRBJ2-3
TGTGCCAGCAGTTACGCCACAAACACTGAAGCTTTCTTT CASSYATNTEAFF TRBV6-6 - - TRBJ1-1
TGTGCAAGTCGCCCCCACGGTGGGCAGTTGAACACTGAAGCTTTCTTT CASRPHGGQLNTEAFF TRBV12-2 - - TRBJ1-1
TGCAGTGCGGGACAGGGGCCCCATGAGCAGTTCTTC CSAGQGPHEQFF TRBV20-1 - TRBD1 TRBJ2-1
TGTGCCAGCTCACCAGGATCTCGCATGAACACTGAAGCTTTCTTT CASSPGSRMNTEAFF TRBV18 - - TRBJ1-1
TGTGCCAGCAGTTTCCAAGCGGGGGAGGAAACCGTGGAGCTGTTTTTT CASSFQAGEETVELFF TRBV12-3/TRBV12-4 - TRBD2 TRBJ2-2
TGCGCCAGCAGCCAAGTGCCCAGGGGCTACGAGCAGTACTTC CASSQVPRGYEQYF TRBV4-3 - - TRBJ2-7
TGTGCCAGCAGTCGTGCCCCCGGAGGGAACTATGGCTACACCTTC CASSRAPGGNYGYTF TRBV7-2 - - TRBJ1-2
TGTGCCACCACCACCCGCAGTAGGACTAGTCGCACCTTC CATTTRSRTSRTF TRBV15 - - TRBJ1-2
TGTGCCAGCTCACCCACCGAGACCGGGACAGGCAATGGCTACACCTTC CASSPTETGTGNGYTF TRBV18 few TRBD1 TRBJ1-2
TGTGCCAGCACGATTACGGCCCAAGAGACCCAGTACTTC CASTITAQETQYF TRBV6-6 many - TRBJ2-5
TGTGCCACCTCGGACAGAACCTACGAGCAGTACTTC CATSDRTYEQYF TRBV19 - - TRBJ2-7
TGTGCCAGCAGCTTGGACGTAGCCATCCAAGAGACCCAGTACTTC CASSLDVAIQETQYF TRBV5-5 few - TRBJ2-5
TGTGCCACCCAATGGGGCACTGAAGCTTTCTTT CATQWGTEAFF TRBV10-3 few - TRBJ1-1
TGTGCCAGCAGACCGGGACTAGCGGGGGGGACAGATACGCAGTATTTT CASRPGLAGGTDTQYF TRBV6-2/TRBV6-3 - TRBD2 TRBJ2-3
TGTGCCAGCAGTTCTGACTCTGGAAACACCATATATTTT CASSSDSGNTIYF TRBV27 - - TRBJ1-3
TGTGCCAGCAGCGAAACCAGAAACACAGATACGCAGTATTTT CASSETRNTDTQYF TRBV9 - - TRBJ2-3
TGTGCCAGCAGCTGGGGACACATACCGGGGGGTAATTCACCCCTCCACTTT CASSWGHIPGGNSPLHF TRBV5-5 - - TRBJ1-6
TGTGCCAGCAGTGCCATATACAATGAGCAGTTCTTC CASSAIYNEQFF TRBV25-1 - - TRBJ2-1